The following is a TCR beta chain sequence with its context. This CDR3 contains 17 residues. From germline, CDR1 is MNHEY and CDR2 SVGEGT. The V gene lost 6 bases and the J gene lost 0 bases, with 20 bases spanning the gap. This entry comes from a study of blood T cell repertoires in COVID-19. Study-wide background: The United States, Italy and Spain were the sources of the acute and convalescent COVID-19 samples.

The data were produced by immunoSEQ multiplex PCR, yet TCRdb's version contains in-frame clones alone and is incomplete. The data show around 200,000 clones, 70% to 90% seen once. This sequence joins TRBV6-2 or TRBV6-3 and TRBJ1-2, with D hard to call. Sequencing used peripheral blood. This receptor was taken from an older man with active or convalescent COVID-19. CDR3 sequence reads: CASSPREPGEANYGYTF. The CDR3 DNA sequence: TGTGCCAGCAGCCCTCGGGAGCCGGGAGAGGCTAACTATGGCTACACCTTC.